One TCR beta chain is described in this entry. This sample was included in a study of blood T cell repertoires in COVID-19. Study context: The samples span acute and convalescent COVID-19 from the United States, Italy and Spain.

Profiled with immunoSEQ multiplex PCR; TCRdb holds only in-frame clones, not every one. The sample has about 240,000 clones, approximately 87% seen once; the top ten hold 6.2%. V was trimmed by 0 bases and J by 2 bases, leaving 7 bases between them. The germline gives CDR1 LGHNA, CDR2 YSLEER. The CDR3 extends over 15 amino acids. This clonotype originated in a man aged 60 to 69 with acute or convalescent COVID-19. The chain combines TRBV4-3 with TRBJ1-4; D gene uncertain. Sequenced material: peripheral blood. The CDR3 protein is CASSQDLVTNEKLFF. In nucleotides, the CDR3 is TGCGCCAGCAGCCAAGATTTAGTTACTAATGAAAAACTGTTTTTT.